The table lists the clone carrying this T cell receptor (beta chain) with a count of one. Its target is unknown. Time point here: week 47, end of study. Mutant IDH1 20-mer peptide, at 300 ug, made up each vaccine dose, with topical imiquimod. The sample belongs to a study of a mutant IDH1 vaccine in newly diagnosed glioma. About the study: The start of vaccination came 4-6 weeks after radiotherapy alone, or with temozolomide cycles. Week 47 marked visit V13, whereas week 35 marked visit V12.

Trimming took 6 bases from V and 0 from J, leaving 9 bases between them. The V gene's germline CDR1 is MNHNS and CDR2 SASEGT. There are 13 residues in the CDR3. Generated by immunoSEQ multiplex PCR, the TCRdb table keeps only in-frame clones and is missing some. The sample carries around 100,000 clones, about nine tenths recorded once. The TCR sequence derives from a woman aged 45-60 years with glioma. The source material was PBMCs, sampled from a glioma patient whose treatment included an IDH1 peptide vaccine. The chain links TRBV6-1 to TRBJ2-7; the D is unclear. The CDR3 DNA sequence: TGTGCCAGCAGCCAGGACCACTCCTACGAGCAGTACTTC. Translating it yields CASSQDHSYEQYF.